What follows are 26 T cell receptor beta chains derived from one specimen sequenced in a study of cytomegalovirus exposure and HLA in healthy donors. The PCR ran on 60 Vbeta and 13 Jbeta primers. Only in-frame clones appear in the TCRdb table, and some are missing; sequencing was by immunoSEQ multiplex PCR. The table lists approximately 190,000 clones, about 81% of them singletons, with under 0.9% in the top ten. Sequenced input: PBMCs. These receptors were taken from a woman aged 18-29 years in good health and CMV-seronegative.

The rearrangement joins TRBV18 to TRBJ2-5; D is undetermined. The CDR3 is made up of 15 amino acids. The V and J ends lost 3 bases and 2 bases respectively, with 13 bases between them. Germline V gives CDR1 KGHSH, CDR2 LQKENI. CDR3 in DNA: TGTGCCAGCTCACCTGCAACGAGTTATCAAGAGACCCAGTACTTC. Amino acid sequence: CASSPATSYQETQYF.

There are a few counts of this clone. Other DNA sequences within the sample encode an identical CDR3. The chain carries TRBV5-1 and TRBJ2-7, with D uncertain. The CDR3 spans 14 residues. V dropped 4 bases and J dropped 1 base, with 12 bases sitting between them. The germline CDR1 and CDR2 sequences are SGHRS and YFSETQ. Here the CDR3 reads CASSLVQASYEQYF. The CDR3 coding sequence is TGCGCCAGCAGCCTGGTGCAAGCATCCTACGAGCAGTACTTC.

The V and J genes are TRBV18 and TRBJ2-6; 9 bases match TRBD1. In germline, CDR1 is KGHSH, CDR2 LQKENI. Losses at the gene ends were 2 bases for V and 0 bases for J; bases not matched to a gene: 2. The CDR3 spans 17 residues. CDR3 loop: CASSPMGQGSGANVLTF. For the CDR3, the DNA is TGTGCCAGCTCACCAATGGGACAGGGCTCTGGGGCCAACGTCCTGACTTTC.

The CDR3 bases are TGTGCCAGCTCACCAGGGCTCGGGAGAAGCTCCTACGAGCAGTACTTC. As protein: CASSPGLGRSSYEQYF. This chain connects TRBV18 to TRBJ2-7, with TRBD2 as a possible D gene (6 bases). The CDR3 extends over 16 amino acids. The germline gives CDR1 KGHSH, CDR2 LQKENI. The germline V and J ends were trimmed by 2 bases and 0 bases, with 14 bases remaining between them. Filled out from reference TRBV18 and TRBJ2-7, the complete variable domain reads NAGVMQNPRHLVRRRGQEARLRCSPMKGHSHVYWYRQLPEEGLKFMVYLQKENIIDESGMPKERFSAEFPKEGPSILRIQQVVRGDSAAYFCASSPGLGRSSYEQYFGPGTRLTVT.

The V and J genes are TRBV19 and TRBJ2-2; D may be TRBD1 (5 bases). CDR3 length: 16 amino acids. Trimming shortened V by 5 bases and J by 4 bases, and 17 bases separated the two germline ends. In germline, CDR1 is LNHDA, CDR2 SQIVND (reference sequence). CDR3 coding DNA: TGTGCCAGTAGTTCTCGCTCTGGCAGGGTCACCGGGGAGCTGTTTTTT. Protein: CASSSRSGRVTGELFF.

This clone appeared once. The V call is TRBV11-3, the J call TRBJ2-7; D is perhaps TRBD2 (6 bases). This CDR3 region has 13 residues. Trimming pared 3 bases from V and 6 bases from J, leaving 12 bases between. Germline CDR1 reads SGHNT; CDR2 reads YENEEA. CDR3 loop: CASSFGGMSEQYF. The CDR3, as DNA: TGTGCCAGCAGCTTTGGCGGGATGAGCGAGCAGTACTTC. The full variable domain, with the rest looked up from reference TRBV11-3 and TRBJ2-7, is EAGVVQSPRYKIIEKKQPVAFWCNPISGHNTLYWYLQNLGQGPELLIRYENEEAVDDSQLPKDRFSAERLKGVDSTLKIQPAELGDSAVYLCASSFGGMSEQYFGPGTRLTVT.

The J gene is TRBJ2-5, the V gene TRBV18; D gene uncertain. The ends were cut back, 6 bases at V and 3 bases at J, with 14 bases in the middle. The CDR3 runs to 14 residues. Germline V gene data show CDR1 as KGHSH and CDR2 as LQKENI. In DNA, the CDR3 is TGTGCCAGCTCCCTTAATCCCCTTAAAGAGACCCAGTACTTC. This sequence encodes CASSLNPLKETQYF.

In this sample, this clone turned up a few times. The CDR3 loop reads CASSSGVFYGYTF. DNA of the CDR3: TGTGCCAGCAGCTCAGGGGTCTTTTATGGCTACACCTTC. This sequence joins TRBV11-2 and TRBJ1-2, with a tentative D call TRBD1 (6 bases). Germline loops: CDR1 SGHAT, CDR2 FQNNGV. This CDR3 comprises 13 residues. V lost 4 bases and J 5 bases, leaving 11 bases between the germline ends.

J is TRBJ2-7 and V is TRBV5-4; 8 bases fit TRBD2. Germline CDR1 SGHNT, CDR2 YYREEE (reference sequence). V lost 1 base and J lost 3; bases outside the gene matches: 3. The CDR3 is made up of 14 amino acids. The CDR3 DNA reads as TGTGCCAGCAGCTTGCAAGCGGGAGACTACGAGCAGTACTTC. It is translated as CASSLQAGDYEQYF.

The count of this clone is one. In nucleotides, the CDR3 is TGCGCCAGCAGCTTGGTTACGGGAGCCGAGCAGTACTTC. It yields the protein CASSLVTGAEQYF. The chain joins TRBV5-1 to TRBJ2-7, with a possible D match to TRBD2 (6 bases). Per germline, CDR1 SGHRS and CDR2 YFSETQ. This CDR3 contains 13 residues. V was pared by 0 bases and J by 6 bases, with 10 bases between.

The chain joins TRBV11-3 to TRBJ1-2; D uncertain. Per germline, CDR1 SGHNT and CDR2 YENEEA. The CDR3 is 14 residues long. V gave up 5 bases and J gave up 7 bases, with 17 bases separating them. The CDR3 DNA follows: TGTGCCAGCAGCAAAAAGGAGGGTGTTGGTGGCTACACCTTC. It encodes CASSKKEGVGGYTF.

The chain employs TRBV27 and TRBJ2-7; D gene unclear. CDR1 is MNHEY, CDR2 SMNVEV, per germline (reference sequence). V dropped 5 bases and J dropped 0 bases, with 11 bases sitting between them. The CDR3 totals 14 residues. The CDR3, as DNA: TGTGCCAGCAGTCGCGAACGAAGCTCCTACGAGCAGTACTTC. It is translated as CASSRERSSYEQYF.

The V gene is TRBV27, the J gene TRBJ2-1, with 13 bases lining up with TRBD2. CDR1 is MNHEY, CDR2 SMNVEV, per germline (reference sequence). Trimming took 6 bases from V and 4 from J; bases not matched to a gene: 12. CDR3 size: 18 residues. CDR3 sequence reads: CASRTLETSGGIYNEQFF. The CDR3 DNA reads as TGTGCCAGCAGGACCCTGGAGACTAGCGGGGGGATATACAATGAGCAGTTCTTC.

In regard to this clone: This CDR3 is also generated by other DNA sequences in the sample. The chain has TRBV7-8 and TRBJ1-1; 7 bases are a match to TRBD1. J lost 1 base, V lost 5 bases, and 4 bases had no gene match. Germline CDR1 reads SGHVS; CDR2 reads FQNEAQ. This CDR3 is 14 amino acids long. In DNA form, the CDR3 reads TGTGCCAGCAGCCTCCGGACAGGGAACACTGAAGCTTTCTTT. Encoded protein: CASSLRTGNTEAFF.

The V call is TRBV7-9, the J call TRBJ1-2; TRBD1 matches 9 bases. This CDR3 is 16 amino acids long. The V gene's germline CDR1 is SEHNR and CDR2 FQNEAQ (reference sequence). V gave up 5 bases and J gave up 8 bases; unmatched junction bases: 15. In DNA form, the CDR3 reads TGTGCCAGCAGCCCCCATGGGGGACAGGGTTCTTTAGGCTACACCTTC. This codes for CASSPHGGQGSLGYTF.

This sequence joins TRBV15 and TRBJ2-7; D may be TRBD2 (6 bases). CDR3 length: 18 residues. Germline-derived CDR1 and CDR2 are LNHNV and YYDKDF (reference sequence). The ends were cut back, 1 base at V and 3 bases at J, with 22 bases in the middle. CDR3 sequence reads: CATSRGGLARGLFYEQYF. The DNA for the CDR3 is TGTGCCACCAGCAGAGGAGGGTTAGCGCGGGGCCTATTCTACGAGCAGTACTTC.

This chain connects TRBV7-8 to TRBJ1-1; D unresolved. V was trimmed by 5 bases and J by 4 bases, leaving 11 bases between them. This CDR3 is built from 13 residues. CDR1 and CDR2 from the germline V gene are SGHVS and FQNEAQ. CDR3 loop: CASSAREGTEAFF. CDR3 DNA: TGTGCCAGCAGCGCGCGGGAAGGCACTGAAGCTTTCTTT.

The chain carries TRBV27 and TRBJ2-7; the D is unclear. The CDR3 is made up of 13 amino acids. V dropped 3 bases and J dropped 0 bases, with 6 bases sitting between them. Germline CDR1 reads MNHEY; CDR2 reads SMNVEV (reference sequence). CDR3 DNA: TGTGCCAGCAGTTTTGCGGTCTCCTACGAGCAGTACTTC. It is translated as CASSFAVSYEQYF.

The chain employs TRBV7-2 and TRBJ2-1; maybe TRBD1 (5 bases). Trimming took 2 bases from V and 7 from J, leaving 6 bases between them. Germline CDR1 SGHTA, CDR2 FQGNSA. The CDR3 length is 12 residues. CDR3 sequence reads: CASSLQGNEQFF. CDR3 DNA sequence: TGTGCCAGCAGCTTACAGGGTAATGAGCAGTTCTTC. Combining the CDR3 with reference TRBV7-2 and TRBJ2-1 gives the whole variable domain GAGVSQSPSNKVTEKGKDVELRCDPISGHTALYWYRQSLGQGLEFLIYFQGNSAPDKSGLPSDRFSAERTGGSVSTLTIQRTQQEDSAVYLCASSLQGNEQFFGPGTRLTVL.

The chain combines TRBV6-1 with TRBJ1-5, with TRBD1 as a possible D gene (6 bases). The CDR3 covers 14 residues. Germline CDR1 reads MNHNS; CDR2 reads SASEGT. Trimming pared 6 bases from V and 7 bases from J, leaving 16 bases between. CDR3 sequence reads: CASSYRERGQPQHF. CDR3 coding DNA: TGTGCCAGCAGCTACAGGGAGAGGGGGCAGCCCCAGCATTTT.

The rearrangement uses TRBV7-9 and TRBJ2-3, with TRBD1 matching over 7 bases. Germline V gene data show CDR1 as SEHNR and CDR2 as FQNEAQ (reference sequence). This CDR3 region has 16 residues. The ends lost 0 bases at V and 2 bases at J; junction bases unmatched: 5. CDR3 in DNA: TGTGCCAGCAGCTTAGCGACGACAGGGTTCACAGATACGCAGTATTTT. Translated: CASSLATTGFTDTQYF.

The chain uses TRBV2 and TRBJ1-2, with D tentatively TRBD1 (5 bases). The germline V gene has CDR1 SNHLY and CDR2 FYNNEI. The CDR3 has 16 amino acids. V lost 0 bases to trimming and J lost 4 bases, with 15 bases between them. The CDR3 region has the DNA TGTGCCAGCAGTGAAGCGGAGGGGTATCTGGGCTATGGCTACACCTTC. It translates to CASSEAEGYLGYGYTF. Variable domain in full (rest from reference TRBV2 and TRBJ1-2): EPEVTQTPSHQVTQMGQEVILRCVPISNHLYFYWYRQILGQKVEFLVSFYNNEISEKSEIFDDQFSVERPDGSNFTLKIRSTKLEDSAMYFCASSEAEGYLGYGYTFGSGTRLTVV.

In this sample, this clone turned up once. The gene calls are TRBV5-6 and TRBJ2-3; TRBD1 aligns across 9 bases. Germline V gene data show CDR1 as SGHDT and CDR2 as YYEEEE. The CDR3 has 15 amino acids. The junction had 5 bases not matched to a gene; V was cut back by 3 bases and J by 3 bases. CDR3: CASSWGQGLTDTQYF. The DNA of the CDR3 is TGTGCCAGCAGCTGGGGACAGGGCCTAACAGATACGCAGTATTTT. The whole variable domain, filled in from reference TRBV5-6 and TRBJ2-3, reads DAGVTQSPTHLIKTRGQQVTLRCSPKSGHDTVSWYQQALGQGPQFIFQYYEEEERQRGNFPDRFSGHQFPNYSSELNVNALLLGDSALYLCASSWGQGLTDTQYFGPGTRLTVL.

J is TRBJ2-5 and V is TRBV6-5; 9 nucleotides align to TRBD1. The end of the DNA is better explained by TRBJ2-7, so the J call may be wrong. The germline CDR1 and CDR2 sequences are MNHEY and SVGAGI. CDR3 size: 13 residues. CDR3 in amino acids: CASSLGQGYEQYF. In DNA, the CDR3 is TGTGCCAGCAGCCTCGGACAGGGGTACGAGCAGTACTTC.

The V and J genes are TRBV7-8 and TRBJ2-7, with D perhaps matching TRBD2 (6 bases). In germline, CDR1 is SGHVS, CDR2 FQNEAQ. The CDR3 is made up of 16 amino acids. Trimming stripped 2 bases from V and 2 bases from J, with 16 bases between. In DNA, the CDR3 is TGTGCCAGCAGCTTAAGTGTAGCGGAAAAAACCTACGAGCAGTACTTC. Amino acid sequence: CASSLSVAEKTYEQYF. The variable domain in full, with the rest retrieved from reference TRBV7-8 and TRBJ2-7, is GAGVSQSPRYKVAKRGQDVALRCDPISGHVSLFWYQQALGQGPEFLTYFQNEAQLDKSGLPSDRFFAERPEGSVSTLKIQRTQQEDSAVYLCASSLSVAEKTYEQYFGPGTRLTVT.

The V and J genes are TRBV18 and TRBJ2-5; the D is unclear. The V gene lost 2 bases and the J gene lost 0 bases, with 4 bases spanning the gap. CDR3 length: 13 amino acids. From germline, CDR1 is KGHSH and CDR2 LQKENI. The CDR3 coding sequence is TGTGCCAGCTCACCATCCAACCAAGAGACCCAGTACTTC. Its translation: CASSPSNQETQYF.